These 26 T cell receptor beta chains came from one sample sequenced in a study of blood T cell repertoires in COVID-19. Generated by immunoSEQ multiplex PCR, the TCRdb table keeps only in-frame clones and is missing some. The sample records approximately 400,000 clones, 75% to 90% being singletons. Sample: PBMCs or T cells enriched from blood (not recorded which). Receptors originate from a woman in her forties or fifties who had recovered from COVID-19.

The V gene is TRBV28, the J gene TRBJ1-1, with TRBD1 matching 8 bases. CDR1 is MDHEN and CDR2 is SYDVKM in the germline V gene. V dropped 3 bases and J dropped 1; count of bases not matched to a gene: 7. The CDR3 covers 16 residues. DNA for the CDR3: TGTGCCAGCAGTTTCCTTGGGACAGGAAGGAACACTGAAGCTTTCTTT. It yields the protein CASSFLGTGRNTEAFF.

The rearrangement links TRBV5-1 to TRBJ2-7, with D tentatively TRBD2 (5 bases). This CDR3 spans 15 amino acids. Germline CDR1 and CDR2: SGHRS and YFSETQ. The V end was cut by 1 base, the J end by 2 bases, with 13 bases between. Here the CDR3 reads CASSLRPSRPYEQYF. In DNA form, the CDR3 reads TGCGCCAGCAGCTTGCGGCCTAGCAGACCCTACGAGCAGTACTTC.

V is TRBV5-6 and J is TRBJ2-5; 8 nucleotides line up with TRBD2. Germline V CDR1 and CDR2: SGHDT, YYEEEE. CDR3 length: 18 residues. V lost 0 bases, J lost 0 bases, and 10 bases stayed unmatched. CDR3: CASSLVPASGGYQETQYF. DNA of the CDR3: TGTGCCAGCAGCTTGGTTCCGGCCAGCGGGGGCTACCAAGAGACCCAGTACTTC.

The chain joins TRBV20-1 to TRBJ2-3, with 9 bases aligning to TRBD1. CDR3 length equals 11 residues. Per the germline V gene, CDR1 is DFQATT and CDR2 is SNEGSKA (reference sequence). CDR3: CRTGQGDTQYF. CDR3 coding DNA: TGCAGGACCGGACAGGGGGATACGCAGTATTTT.

This chain joins TRBV18 and TRBJ1-3; D gene unclear. CDR1 is KGHSH, CDR2 LQKENI, per germline. V dropped 5 bases and J dropped 0 bases, with 17 bases sitting between them. The length of the CDR3 is 17 residues. The CDR3 bases are TGTGCCAGCTCATCATCCCCCGCGCGGGGCTCTGGAAACACCATATATTTT. It specifies CASSSSPARGSGNTIYF.

This chain connects TRBV5-1 to TRBJ2-3, with 7 bases lining up with TRBD1. The germline CDR1 and CDR2 sequences are SGHRS and YFSETQ. There are 13 residues in the CDR3. Unmatched junction bases numbered 2, after V lost 4 bases and J lost 3 bases. This chain's CDR3 is CASSDRVTDTQYF. CDR3 nucleotide sequence: TGCGCCAGCAGCGACAGGGTAACAGATACGCAGTATTTT.

V usage is TRBV27 and J usage is TRBJ1-1, with D tentatively TRBD1 (5 bases). The CDR3 is 14 residues long. Germline CDR1 reads MNHEY; CDR2 reads SMNVEV (reference sequence). Trimming cost V 6 bases and J 0 bases, with 11 bases left between them. CDR3 nucleotide sequence: TGTGCCAGCAGAGGGGAATGGATGAACACTGAAGCTTTCTTT. The encoded protein is CASRGEWMNTEAFF.

This rearrangement joins TRBV11-2 to TRBJ1-6; unclear D gene. Trimming left V 1 base short and J 3 bases short, with 10 bases between. This CDR3 is built from 16 residues. Germline V gene lookup returns CDR1 SGHAT and CDR2 FQNNGV. The CDR3 is CASSLASTVYNSPLHF. Written as DNA, the CDR3 is TGTGCCAGCAGCTTAGCGTCTACCGTCTATAATTCACCCCTCCACTTT.

This clone was counted between two and nine times. This rearrangement joins TRBV7-3 to TRBJ2-1; 7 bases agree with TRBD2. This CDR3 is 16 amino acids long. CDR1 and CDR2 from the germline V gene are SGHTA and FQGTGA. With 0 bases clipped from V and 10 bases from J, the junction kept 12 bases outside the gene matches. CDR3 loop: CASSLTSVAGGEEQFF. The CDR3 DNA follows: TGTGCCAGCAGCTTAACGTCGGTAGCGGGTGGGGAAGAGCAGTTCTTC.

The V call is TRBV7-2, the J call TRBJ1-4, with 9 bases matching TRBD1. Germline assignment: CDR1 SGHTA and CDR2 FQGNSA. The CDR3 is 14 amino acids. With 5 bases clipped from V and 10 bases from J, the junction kept 8 bases outside the gene matches. As DNA, the CDR3 is TGTGCCAGCAGCACCCAGGGACAGGGCGGAAAACTGTTTTTT. Translation: CASSTQGQGGKLFF.

The J gene is TRBJ2-7, the V gene TRBV11-3; D remains unclear. The V end was cut by 7 bases, the J end by 0 bases, with 13 bases between. The CDR3 is 14 residues long. Germline V gives CDR1 SGHNT, CDR2 YENEEA. CDR3 in DNA: TGTGCCAGCACCAAGACGGAGAGCTCCTACGAGCAGTACTTC. This gives the protein CASTKTESSYEQYF. The full variable domain, its missing parts supplied by reference TRBV11-3 and TRBJ2-7, is EAGVVQSPRYKIIEKKQPVAFWCNPISGHNTLYWYLQNLGQGPELLIRYENEEAVDDSQLPKDRFSAERLKGVDSTLKIQPAELGDSAVYLCASTKTESSYEQYFGPGTRLTVT.

The chain couples TRBV4-3 to TRBJ2-3; 9 bases align to TRBD2. The trim removed 0 bases at V and 2 bases at J, leaving 12 bases unmatched. The germline gives CDR1 LGHNA, CDR2 YSLEER. The CDR3 covers 19 residues. CDR3 protein: CASSQDRGRGGRDTDTQYF. The CDR3 region has the DNA TGCGCCAGCAGCCAAGATCGAGGGCGGGGGGGCCGTGACACAGATACGCAGTATTTT.

This chain links TRBV3-1 (or the pseudogene TRBV3-2) with TRBJ2-1, with 9 bases matching TRBD2. CDR1 and CDR2 (germline): LGHDT, YNNKEL (reference sequence). The ends lost 4 bases at V and 5 bases at J; junction bases unmatched: 3. This CDR3 has 14 residues. The CDR3 loop reads CASSPRGGDNEQFF. The CDR3 DNA reads as TGTGCCAGCAGCCCCCGCGGGGGGGACAATGAGCAGTTCTTC.

This clone turned up a few times. J is TRBJ1-2 and V is TRBV5-1; D remains unclear. The length of the CDR3 is 13 residues. Trimming shortened V by 5 bases and J by 2 bases, and 10 bases separated the two germline ends. Germline V gene lookup returns CDR1 SGHRS and CDR2 YFSETQ. CDR3 nucleotide sequence: TGCGCCAGCAGTCCACAAGAAAACTATGGCTACACCTTC. Protein sequence: CASSPQENYGYTF.

The gene calls are TRBV6-4 and TRBJ2-7, with D unresolved. V lost 0 bases and J 6 bases, leaving 3 bases between the germline ends. Per the germline V gene, CDR1 is MRHNA and CDR2 is SNTAGT. The CDR3 loop spans 11 amino acids. The CDR3 bases are TGTGCCAGCAGTGACTCTAGCGAGCAGTACTTC. As protein: CASSDSSEQYF.

The rearrangement links TRBV7-9 to TRBJ1-4; 7 bases agree with TRBD1. The CDR3 runs 16 residues. Losses at the gene ends were 5 bases for V and 7 bases for J; bases not matched to a gene: 13. The germline V gene encodes CDR1 SEHNR and CDR2 FQNEAQ (reference sequence). Here the CDR3 reads CASSGALQGFSEKLFF. CDR3 coding DNA: TGTGCCAGCAGCGGGGCCCTACAGGGGTTTAGTGAAAAACTGTTTTTT.

The V call is TRBV7-2, the J call TRBJ1-2, with 7 nucleotides matching TRBD1. The CDR3 extends over 13 amino acids. Germline V gives CDR1 SGHTA, CDR2 FQGNSA. Trimming cost V 5 bases and J 4 bases; bases outside gene matches: 4. The CDR3 bases are TGTGCCAGCAGCATCAGGGGGAGCTATGGCTACACCTTC. This gives the protein CASSIRGSYGYTF.

A note on this clone: The sample holds other DNA sequences that translate to the same CDR3. The chain links TRBV7-2 to TRBJ1-1; no reliable D call. The CDR3 length is 13 residues. Trimming removed 5 bases at V and 1 base at J, with 8 bases between. Germline CDR1 reads SGHTA; CDR2 reads FQGNSA. Here the CDR3 DNA reads TGTGCCAGCAGCCTGTCGGGGAACACTGAAGCTTTCTTT. Translating it yields CASSLSGNTEAFF. The full variable domain, in which reference TRBV7-2 and TRBJ1-1 provide the parts outside the CDR3, is GAGVSQSPSNKVTEKGKDVELRCDPISGHTALYWYRQSLGQGLEFLIYFQGNSAPDKSGLPSDRFSAERTGGSVSTLTIQRTQQEDSAVYLCASSLSGNTEAFFGQGTRLTVV.

The sample holds a few counts of this clone. The V and J genes are TRBV7-8 and TRBJ1-4; D is unresolved. The CDR3 sequence is 14 residues long. CDR1 and CDR2 from the germline V gene are SGHVS and FQNEAQ. The V and J ends lost 5 bases and 3 bases respectively, with 10 bases between them. The CDR3 coding sequence is TGTGCCAGCAGCCCATCGAGTGCTAATGAAAAACTGTTTTTT. Residues: CASSPSSANEKLFF. The full variable domain, its missing parts supplied by reference TRBV7-8 and TRBJ1-4, is GAGVSQSPRYKVAKRGQDVALRCDPISGHVSLFWYQQALGQGPEFLTYFQNEAQLDKSGLPSDRFFAERPEGSVSTLKIQRTQQEDSAVYLCASSPSSANEKLFFGSGTQLSVL.

The V and J genes are TRBV7-3 and TRBJ1-1, with D unresolved. V lost 4 bases to trimming and J lost 0 bases, with 6 bases between them. The CDR3 covers 13 residues. Germline loops: CDR1 SGHTA, CDR2 FQGTGA. CDR3 bases: TGTGCCAGCAGCTCCTCGGTGAACACTGAAGCTTTCTTT. It is translated as CASSSSVNTEAFF.

This clone was counted a single time. Other nucleotide sequences in the sample specify the same CDR3. V is TRBV15 and J is TRBJ2-2; 7 bases fit TRBD2. V shed 0 bases and J 5 bases; nucleotides not matched to a gene: 0. Germline V lookup: CDR1 LNHNV, CDR2 YYDKDF (reference sequence). The CDR3 loop spans 14 amino acids. CDR3 amino acids: CATSRERGTGELFF. In nucleotides, the CDR3 is TGTGCCACCAGCAGAGAGCGGGGGACCGGGGAGCTGTTTTTT.

This clone has only one observation. This sequence joins TRBV18 and TRBJ2-1, with a tentative D call TRBD2 (5 bases). Per germline, CDR1 KGHSH and CDR2 LQKENI. V dropped 9 bases and J dropped 1 base, with 19 bases sitting between them. This CDR3 is built from 16 residues. The CDR3 nucleotides are TGTGCCAGTGGGAGCAGGACTTTCCTATCCTACAATGAGCAGTTCTTC. Protein: CASGSRTFLSYNEQFF.

This clone showed up just once. V gene TRBV7-2 combines with J gene TRBJ2-2; TRBD1 matches 9 bases. V was clipped by 6 bases and J by 5 bases; unmatched bases: 4. CDR3 length: 14 residues. The germline gives CDR1 SGHTA, CDR2 FQGNSA. The CDR3 nucleotides are TGTGCCAGCAGTACAGGGGGCCGGACCGGGGAGCTGTTTTTT. Its protein product is CASSTGGRTGELFF.

This clone was found a few times. The V call is TRBV6-2 or TRBV6-3, the J call TRBJ2-1; D might be TRBD1 (6 bases). This CDR3 contains 13 residues. The V and J ends lost 4 bases and 7 bases respectively, with 11 bases between them. Germline assignment: CDR1 MNHEY and CDR2 SVGEGT. CDR3 protein: CASSSDRLNEQFF. CDR3 coding DNA: TGTGCCAGCAGTTCCGACAGGTTAAATGAGCAGTTCTTC.

This clone was detected once. The CDR3 region is CASSQSKRQLGGAFF. CDR3 coding DNA: TGTGCCAGCAGCCAGAGTAAACGACAGCTCGGGGGAGCTTTCTTT. The chain uses TRBV3-1 (or the pseudogene TRBV3-2) and TRBJ1-1, with a possible D match to TRBD1 (5 bases). Germline lookup yields CDR1 LGHDT and CDR2 YNNKEL (reference sequence). The CDR3 is 15 amino acids. Trimming cost V 3 bases and J 10 bases, with 21 bases left between them.

The CDR3: CASRSGNSGNTIYF. CDR3 DNA sequence: TGTGCCAGCCGGTCAGGGAACTCTGGAAACACCATATATTTT. The gene calls are TRBV6-6 and TRBJ1-3; possibly TRBD1 for D (5 bases). The CDR3 has 14 amino acids. Germline CDR1 is MNHNY and CDR2 is SVGAGI (reference sequence). Deletions cut 8 bases from V and 0 bases from J, with 11 bases between.